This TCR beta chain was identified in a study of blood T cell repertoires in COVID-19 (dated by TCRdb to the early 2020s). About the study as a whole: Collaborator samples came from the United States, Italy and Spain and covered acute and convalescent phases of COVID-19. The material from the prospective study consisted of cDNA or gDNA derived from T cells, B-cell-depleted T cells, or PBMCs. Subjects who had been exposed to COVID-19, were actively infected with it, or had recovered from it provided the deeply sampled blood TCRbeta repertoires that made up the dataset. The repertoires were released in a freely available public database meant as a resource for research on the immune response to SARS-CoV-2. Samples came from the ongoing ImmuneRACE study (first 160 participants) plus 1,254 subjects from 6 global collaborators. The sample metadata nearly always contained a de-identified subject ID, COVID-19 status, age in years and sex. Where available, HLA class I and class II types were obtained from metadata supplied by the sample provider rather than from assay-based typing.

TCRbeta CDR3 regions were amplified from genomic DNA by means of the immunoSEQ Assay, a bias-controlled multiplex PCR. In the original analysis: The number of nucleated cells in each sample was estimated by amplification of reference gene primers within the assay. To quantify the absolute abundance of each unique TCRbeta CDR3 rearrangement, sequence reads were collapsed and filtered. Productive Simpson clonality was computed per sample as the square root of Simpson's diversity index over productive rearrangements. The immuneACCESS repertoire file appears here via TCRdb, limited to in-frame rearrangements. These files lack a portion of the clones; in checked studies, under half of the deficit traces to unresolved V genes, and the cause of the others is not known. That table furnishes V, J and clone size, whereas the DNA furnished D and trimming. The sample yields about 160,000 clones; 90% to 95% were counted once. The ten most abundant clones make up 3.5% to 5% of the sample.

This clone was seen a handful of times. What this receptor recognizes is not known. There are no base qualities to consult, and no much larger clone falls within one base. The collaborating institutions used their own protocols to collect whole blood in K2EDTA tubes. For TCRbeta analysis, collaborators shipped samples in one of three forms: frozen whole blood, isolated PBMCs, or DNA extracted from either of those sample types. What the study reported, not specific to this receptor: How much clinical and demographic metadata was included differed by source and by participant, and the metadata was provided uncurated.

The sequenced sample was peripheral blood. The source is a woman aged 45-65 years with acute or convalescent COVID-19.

The nucleotide sequence is TGTGCCAGTAGTATAGTACGGGATTCACCCCTCCACTTT. The encoded protein is CASSIVRDSPLHF. This chain joins TRBV19 to TRBJ1-6; confidence is insufficient to name the D gene. Counted from cysteine to phenylalanine, this CDR3 has 13 amino acids. Only the CDR3 DNA stays, 39 bases, in frame from base 1. V is pared back by 1 base and J by 8 bases, with 6 bases lying between the germline termini. From a lookup of the germline V gene (reference sequence), CDR1 and CDR2 are LNHDA and SQIVND.